This T cell receptor beta chain originates from a study of Tregs in tolerant kidney transplant recipients. The study, taken as a whole, reports: Antigen-driven expansion was suggested because donor-specific Tregs expanded more than all Tregs in tolerant patients. Nucleotide sequences could not be compared across some patients' samples due to primer changes.

The CDR3 consists of 13 residues. Deletions cut 3 bases from V and 5 bases from J, with 8 bases between. Germline assignment: CDR1 MNHNS and CDR2 SASEGT. Recipients received nonmyeloablative bone marrow transplants from related graft donors, with transient mixed chimerism. Comments on this clone: Its antigen is unknown. The read falls 3 residues short of the CDR3 end, and the missing part is taken from the germline J gene.

TCRdb's copy holds only in-frame clones and misses some; the assay was immunoSEQ multiplex PCR. The sample table sets out 9,000 to 13,000 clones. This chain uses TRBV6-1 with TRBJ1-5; D uncertain. The material sequenced was CD8+ T cells from blood (PBMCs), taken 24 months after the transplant. The sequence was collected from a human patient who received a combined kidney and bone marrow transplant. Some of the T cells might come from the graft donor. The CDR3 sequence is CASSEKLDQPQHF. The sequenced part of the CDR3 DNA is TGTGCCAGCAGTGAGAAACTTGATCAGCCC.